The present T cell receptor beta chain was sequenced within a study of high-grade serous ovarian cancer treatment subgroups. Study-wide context: On average, approximately 14,000 reads and several thousand unique TCR beta rearrangements were obtained per sample.

The tumor samples were collected prior to definitive surgery or chemotherapy. The assay was immunoSEQ multiplex PCR, and TCRdb's table has in-frame clones only and misses some. The data show 4,500 to 5,000 clones, about 70% seen once. The CDR3 is 15 amino acids. V was clipped by 6 bases and J by 0 bases; unmatched bases: 7. Germline lookup yields CDR1 MRHNA and CDR2 SNTAGT. The chain joins TRBV6-4 to TRBJ1-1; 7 positions agree with TRBD1. The source of this sequence is a human donor with high-grade serous ovarian cancer. Sequencing used tumor tissue. CDR3 region: CASRAGTALNTEAFF. The CDR3 DNA reads as TGTGCCAGCAGGGCCGGGACAGCCTTGAACACTGAAGCTTTCTTT.